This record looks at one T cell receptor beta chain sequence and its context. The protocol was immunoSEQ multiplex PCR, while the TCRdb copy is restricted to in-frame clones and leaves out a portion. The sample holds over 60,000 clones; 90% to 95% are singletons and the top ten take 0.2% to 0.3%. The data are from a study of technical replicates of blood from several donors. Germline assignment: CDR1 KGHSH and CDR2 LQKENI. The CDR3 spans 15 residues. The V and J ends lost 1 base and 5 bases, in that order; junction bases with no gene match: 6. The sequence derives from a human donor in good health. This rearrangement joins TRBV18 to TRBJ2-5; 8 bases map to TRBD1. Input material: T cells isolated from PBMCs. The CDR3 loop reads CASSPRGQGRETQYF. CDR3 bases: TGTGCCAGCTCACCACGAGGACAGGGTCGGGAGACCCAGTACTTC.